The rows below give T cell receptor beta chains drawn from one sample of a study of a mutant IDH1 vaccine in newly diagnosed glioma. Profiling relied on immunoSEQ multiplex PCR, and the TCRdb table lists in-frame clones only, not all of them. The table shows some 38,000 clones, with roughly 82% occurring only once. Their specific antigens are unknown. This specimen was PBMCs, taken from a glioma patient whose treatment included an IDH1 peptide vaccine. The source is a man aged 40-49 years with glioma. Each CDR3 is given without its conserved first and last residue. Each record gives: J gene, V gene, CDR3 protein.

>TRBJ1-1|TRBV7-8
ASSLDSKMNTEAF
>TRBJ1-5|TRBV6-4
ASSPDRGQPQH
>TRBJ1-1|TRBV10-1
ASRLEGPMNTEAF
>TRBJ2-1|TRBV18
ASSPSGAHNEQF
>TRBJ1-4|TRBV19
ASSAGRAGEKLF
>TRBJ1-4|TRBV5-1
ASEPGTGDEKLF
>TRBJ2-5|TRBV5-5
ASSHLAGLQETQY
>TRBJ2-3|TRBV6-6
ASNHLLQGSTDTQY
>TRBJ1-2|TRBV28
ASTQISGRKGYT
>TRBJ2-2|TRBV7-2
ASSFGGGRRTGELF
>TRBJ1-1|TRBV10-2
ASALDSSTEAF
>TRBJ2-1|TRBV7-6
ASSPAYNEQF
>TRBJ1-4|TRBV29-1
SSRDRGGEKLF
>TRBJ2-7|TRBV5-4
ATPYEQY
>TRBJ1-4|TRBV15
ATSRYRGSNNEKLF
>TRBJ1-1|TRBV5-1
ASSPGGTGGNWNTEAF
>TRBJ2-6|TRBV19
ASTQENSGANVLT
>TRBJ2-1|TRBV28
ATSVGGGGSYNEQF
>TRBJ1-5|TRBV6-1
ASSATGGRDSNQPQH
>TRBJ1-2|TRBV9
ASSASRDRPPGDYGYT
>TRBJ1-1|TRBV6-6
ASSYSNTEAF
>TRBJ2-1|TRBV5-6
ASSPGTSGREYNEQF
>TRBJ1-5|TRBV15
ATSSTRDQPQH
>TRBJ2-3|TRBV5-1
ASSEGPGTDTQY
>TRBJ2-3|TRBV7-2
ASSPWQGSTDTQY
>TRBJ2-1|TRBV5-1
ASSLAPGRPNEQF
>TRBJ2-5|TRBV6-6
ASSSPKMYQETQY